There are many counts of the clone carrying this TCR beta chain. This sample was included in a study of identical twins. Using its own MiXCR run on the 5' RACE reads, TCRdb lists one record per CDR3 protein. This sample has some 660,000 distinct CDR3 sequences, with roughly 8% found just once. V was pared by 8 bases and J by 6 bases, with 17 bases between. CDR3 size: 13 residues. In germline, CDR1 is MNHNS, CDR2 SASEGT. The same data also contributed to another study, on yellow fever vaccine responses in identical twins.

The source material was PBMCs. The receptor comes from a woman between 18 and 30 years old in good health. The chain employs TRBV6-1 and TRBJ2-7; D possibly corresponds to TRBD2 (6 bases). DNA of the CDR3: TGTGCCAGCGCACGGGGGACCTCCCTCGAGCAGTACTTC. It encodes CASARGTSLEQYF.